In its sample, the clone carrying this T cell receptor (beta chain) was seen a few times. Original handling: Nucleated cell number was recorded as an estimate derived from reference gene primer amplification. Here immunoSEQ multiplex PCR was the method, and the copy in TCRdb shows in-frame clones only, minus some. Clone size and V and J calls were adopted from that table, with D and trimming inferred from the DNA. The data contain about 170,000 clones, approximately 86% of them singletons. The germline gives CDR1 SGHNT, CDR2 YYREEE (reference sequence). This CDR3 spans 15 amino acids. J lost 7 bases, V lost 3 bases, and 13 bases had no gene match. This sample stems from a study of blood T cell repertoires in COVID-19. The overall study: Both acute and convalescent COVID-19 samples were obtained from the United States, Italy and Spain. PBMCs, B-cell-depleted T cells, or T cells were the source of the cDNA or gDNA that made up the material.

Sequencing used peripheral blood. This chain joins TRBV5-4 and TRBJ2-7, with TRBD1 identical over 7 bases. The sequence came from a woman over 75 with active or convalescent COVID-19. The CDR3 nucleotides read TGTGCCAGCAGCTCCCAAGGGTACAGGGGTTTTGAGCAGTACTTC. Translation: CASSSQGYRGFEQYF.